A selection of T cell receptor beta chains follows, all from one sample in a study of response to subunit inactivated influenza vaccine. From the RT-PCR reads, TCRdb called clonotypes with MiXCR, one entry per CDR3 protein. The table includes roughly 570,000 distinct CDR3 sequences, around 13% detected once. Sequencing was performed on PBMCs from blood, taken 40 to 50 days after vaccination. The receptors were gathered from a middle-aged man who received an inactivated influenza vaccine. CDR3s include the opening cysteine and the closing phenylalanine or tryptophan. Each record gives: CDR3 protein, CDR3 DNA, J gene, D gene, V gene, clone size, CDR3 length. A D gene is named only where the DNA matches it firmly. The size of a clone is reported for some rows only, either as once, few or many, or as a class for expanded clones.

CDR3aa: CASSVARVAGELFF; CDR3nt: TGTGCCAGCAGCGTAGCAAGGGTGGCCGGGGAGCTGTTTTTT; j_gene: TRBJ2-2; d_gene: -; v_gene: TRBV9; abundance: few; len: 14
CDR3aa: CASRARLNSYEQYF; CDR3nt: TGTGCCAGCAGGGCGCGACTAAACTCTTACGAGCAGTACTTC; j_gene: TRBJ2-7; d_gene: -; v_gene: TRBV11-2; abundance: few; len: 14
CDR3aa: CASSQVASYEQYF; CDR3nt: TGCGCCAGCAGCCAAGTGGCGAGCTACGAGCAGTACTTC; j_gene: TRBJ2-7; d_gene: -; v_gene: TRBV4-1; abundance: -; len: 13
CDR3aa: CASSYSLQGLAGGNEQYF; CDR3nt: TGTGCCAGCAGTTACTCATTGCAGGGACTAGCGGGAGGGAACGAGCAGTACTTC; j_gene: TRBJ2-7; d_gene: TRBD2; v_gene: TRBV6-5; abundance: -; len: 18
CDR3aa: CASSLGRLSGSSYDQYF; CDR3nt: TGTGCCAGCAGCTTAGGCCGTTTGTCGGGAAGCTCCTACGACCAGTACTTC; j_gene: TRBJ2-7; d_gene: -; v_gene: TRBV11-1; abundance: -; len: 17
CDR3aa: CASSWKLGETQYF; CDR3nt: TGCGCCAGCAGCTGGAAACTAGGAGAGACCCAGTACTTC; j_gene: TRBJ2-5; d_gene: -; v_gene: TRBV5-1; abundance: many; len: 13
CDR3aa: CASSSGGMRTGELFF; CDR3nt: TGTGCCAGCAGCTCAGGGGGGATGAGGACCGGGGAGCTGTTTTTT; j_gene: TRBJ2-2; d_gene: -; v_gene: TRBV7-2; abundance: few; len: 15
CDR3aa: CASSHLTGHQETQYF; CDR3nt: TGTGCCAGCAGTCACCTGACAGGACACCAAGAGACCCAGTACTTC; j_gene: TRBJ2-5; d_gene: -; v_gene: TRBV12-3/TRBV12-4; abundance: -; len: 15
CDR3aa: CASSPPTGGPVYNEQFF; CDR3nt: TGTGCCAGCTCACCACCGACAGGAGGTCCCGTTTACAATGAGCAGTTCTTC; j_gene: TRBJ2-1; d_gene: -; v_gene: TRBV18; abundance: few; len: 17
CDR3aa: CASSLTGLDGNTIYF; CDR3nt: TGTGCCAGCAGTTTGACAGGATTGGATGGAAACACCATATATTTT; j_gene: TRBJ1-3; d_gene: -; v_gene: TRBV27; abundance: -; len: 15
CDR3aa: CASSRQVSTDTQYF; CDR3nt: TGTGCCAGCAGCCGGCAGGTTAGCACAGATACGCAGTATTTT; j_gene: TRBJ2-3; d_gene: -; v_gene: TRBV4-2; abundance: -; len: 14
CDR3aa: CATGTGYQETQYF; CDR3nt: TGTGCCACCGGAACAGGGTACCAAGAGACCCAGTACTTC; j_gene: TRBJ2-5; d_gene: -; v_gene: TRBV15; abundance: few; len: 13
CDR3aa: CASTPGLAGVETQYF; CDR3nt: TGTGCCAGCACCCCAGGACTAGCGGGAGTCGAGACCCAGTACTTC; j_gene: TRBJ2-5; d_gene: TRBD2; v_gene: TRBV2; abundance: -; len: 15
CDR3aa: CASSLGQIYGYTF; CDR3nt: TGTGCCAGCAGTTTGGGACAGATCTATGGCTACACCTTC; j_gene: TRBJ1-2; d_gene: TRBD1; v_gene: TRBV6-2/TRBV6-3; abundance: many; len: 13
CDR3aa: CSVAGTGSYNEQFF; CDR3nt: TGCAGCGTTGCCGGGACTGGCTCCTACAATGAGCAGTTCTTC; j_gene: TRBJ2-1; d_gene: -; v_gene: TRBV29-1; abundance: -; len: 14
CDR3aa: CSAYAIRGDLEAFF; CDR3nt: TGCAGTGCTTATGCCATCAGAGGGGACCTTGAAGCTTTCTTT; j_gene: TRBJ1-1; d_gene: -; v_gene: TRBV20-1; abundance: few; len: 14
CDR3aa: CASRLPSSYNEQFF; CDR3nt: TGTGCCAGCAGACTACCAAGCTCCTACAATGAGCAGTTCTTC; j_gene: TRBJ2-1; d_gene: -; v_gene: TRBV12-3/TRBV12-4; abundance: -; len: 14
CDR3aa: CSAGTGSGETQYF; CDR3nt: TGCAGTGCTGGGACAGGGTCGGGAGAGACCCAGTACTTC; j_gene: TRBJ2-5; d_gene: TRBD1; v_gene: TRBV20-1; abundance: many; len: 13
CDR3aa: CSARDRSLAGVLGANVLTF; CDR3nt: TGCAGTGCTAGAGATCGGTCTCTAGCGGGAGTGCTTGGGGCCAACGTCCTGACTTTC; j_gene: TRBJ2-6; d_gene: TRBD2; v_gene: TRBV20-1; abundance: -; len: 19
CDR3aa: CASSYVASGHTGELFF; CDR3nt: TGTGCCAGCAGTTACGTGGCATCAGGGCATACCGGGGAGCTGTTTTTT; j_gene: TRBJ2-2; d_gene: -; v_gene: TRBV6-5; abundance: few; len: 16
CDR3aa: CASSDWGRMGLDAYEQYF; CDR3nt: TGTGCCAGCAGTGATTGGGGAAGGATGGGACTAGACGCCTACGAGCAGTACTTC; j_gene: TRBJ2-7; d_gene: TRBD2; v_gene: TRBV2; abundance: few; len: 18
CDR3aa: CASSLMGNQPQHF; CDR3nt: TGTGCCAGCAGTTTAATGGGCAATCAGCCCCAGCATTTT; j_gene: TRBJ1-5; d_gene: -; v_gene: TRBV28; abundance: few; len: 13
CDR3aa: CASSLLGLVGDTGELFF; CDR3nt: TGTGCCAGCAGTCTATTAGGTTTGGTGGGCGACACCGGGGAGCTGTTTTTT; j_gene: TRBJ2-2; d_gene: -; v_gene: TRBV12-3/TRBV12-4; abundance: few; len: 17
CDR3aa: CSAPPGPGETQYF; CDR3nt: TGCAGTGCCCCCCCAGGGCCCGGAGAGACCCAGTACTTC; j_gene: TRBJ2-5; d_gene: -; v_gene: TRBV20-1; abundance: few; len: 13
CDR3aa: CASSYGAGGNYGYTF; CDR3nt: TGTGCCAGCAGTTACGGGGCCGGGGGCAACTATGGCTACACCTTC; j_gene: TRBJ1-2; d_gene: -; v_gene: TRBV6-5; abundance: few; len: 15
CDR3aa: CASSRQQGNQPQHF; CDR3nt: TGTGCCAGCAGCCGTCAACAGGGGAATCAGCCCCAGCATTTT; j_gene: TRBJ1-5; d_gene: TRBD1; v_gene: TRBV12-3/TRBV12-4; abundance: many; len: 14